One sample yielded the 3 T cell receptor beta chains listed below, sequenced in a study of T cells after yellow fever vaccination. From the 5' RACE reads, TCRdb called clonotypes with MiXCR, one entry per CDR3 protein. The profile shows roughly 400,000 distinct CDR3 sequences, approximately 19% of them singletons. The sample here was PBMCs, taken before the yellow fever booster vaccination. These receptor sequences come from a young man who received the YFV17D yellow fever vaccine.

With regard to this clonotype: A much larger clone sits a single nucleotide away, making a read error possible. V gene TRBV9 combines with J gene TRBJ1-5; a possible D gene is TRBD1 (5 bases). Germline lookup yields CDR1 SGDLS and CDR2 YYNGEE. This CDR3 has 14 residues. Trimming pared 2 bases from V and 0 bases from J, leaving 6 bases between. The CDR3 here is CASSVTDSNQPQHF. Written as DNA, the CDR3 is TGTGCCAGCAGCGTGACAGATAGCAATCAGCCCCAGCATTTT.

The J gene is TRBJ2-1, the V gene TRBV3-1; 7 positions match TRBD1. V dropped 4 bases and J dropped 5; count of bases not matched to a gene: 11. Germline V lookup: CDR1 LGHDT, CDR2 YNNKEL (reference sequence). This CDR3 has 16 amino acids. The CDR3 sequence is CASSRIRDSLDNEQFF. CDR3 in DNA: TGTGCCAGCAGCCGCATCCGGGACAGTCTCGACAATGAGCAGTTCTTC.

Ten or more counts support this clonotype. The V gene is TRBV5-1, the J gene TRBJ1-1; 9 bases agree with TRBD1. Trimming took 0 bases from V and 5 from J; bases not matched to a gene: 5. This CDR3 is built from 15 residues. The germline V gene encodes CDR1 SGHRS and CDR2 YFSETQ. This CDR3 is CASSLEGQGGTEAFF. The CDR3 DNA reads TGCGCCAGCAGCTTGGAGGGACAGGGAGGAACTGAAGCTTTCTTT.